The text below deals with one T cell receptor beta chain. The antigen is unknown. This specimen belongs to a study of shared clonotypes between healthy human individuals. The V and J ends lost 2 bases and 1 base respectively, with 17 bases between them. Germline V lookup: CDR1 SGHAT, CDR2 FQNNGV. The CDR3 sequence is 17 residues long. Every subset had its genomic DNA shared out evenly among several immunoSEQ plates. Libraries were prepared by immunoSEQ multiplex PCR; TCRdb keeps only in-frame clonotypes and omits some of them. The sample has about 710,000 clones, roughly 73% seen once. Findings of the study overall: Sequencing depth was expected to influence donor clonotype sharing. As a rule, naive subsets had a larger estimated richness than memory subsets. When naive CD4 clonotypes were compared across a handful of donors, approximately 5% were shared.

The genes are TRBV11-2 and TRBJ1-2; D might be TRBD1 (6 bases). The source of this sequence is a woman between 25 and 40 years old in good health. Sequencing was performed on memory CD4+ T cells sorted from blood. Sample subset: CD45RA-negative fraction. This CDR3 is CASSLTRSGTLNYGYTF. The CDR3 DNA is TGTGCCAGCAGCTTAACCCGCTCCGGGACACTTAACTATGGCTACACCTTC.